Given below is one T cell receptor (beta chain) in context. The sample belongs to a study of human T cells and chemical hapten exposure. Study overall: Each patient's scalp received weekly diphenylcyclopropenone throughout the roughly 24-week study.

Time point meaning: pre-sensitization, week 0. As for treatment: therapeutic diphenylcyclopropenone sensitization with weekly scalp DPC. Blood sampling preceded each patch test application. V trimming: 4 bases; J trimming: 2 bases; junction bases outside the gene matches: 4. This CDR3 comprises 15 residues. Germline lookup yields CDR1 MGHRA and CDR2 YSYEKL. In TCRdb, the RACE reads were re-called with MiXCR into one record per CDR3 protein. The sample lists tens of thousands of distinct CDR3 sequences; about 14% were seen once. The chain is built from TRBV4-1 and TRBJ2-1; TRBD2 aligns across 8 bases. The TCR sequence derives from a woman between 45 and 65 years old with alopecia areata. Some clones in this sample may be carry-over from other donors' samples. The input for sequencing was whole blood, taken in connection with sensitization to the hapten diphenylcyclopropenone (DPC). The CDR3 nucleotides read TGCGCCAGCAGCCCCTCCGGGAGGGCCTACAATGAGCAGTTCTTC. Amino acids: CASSPSGRAYNEQFF.